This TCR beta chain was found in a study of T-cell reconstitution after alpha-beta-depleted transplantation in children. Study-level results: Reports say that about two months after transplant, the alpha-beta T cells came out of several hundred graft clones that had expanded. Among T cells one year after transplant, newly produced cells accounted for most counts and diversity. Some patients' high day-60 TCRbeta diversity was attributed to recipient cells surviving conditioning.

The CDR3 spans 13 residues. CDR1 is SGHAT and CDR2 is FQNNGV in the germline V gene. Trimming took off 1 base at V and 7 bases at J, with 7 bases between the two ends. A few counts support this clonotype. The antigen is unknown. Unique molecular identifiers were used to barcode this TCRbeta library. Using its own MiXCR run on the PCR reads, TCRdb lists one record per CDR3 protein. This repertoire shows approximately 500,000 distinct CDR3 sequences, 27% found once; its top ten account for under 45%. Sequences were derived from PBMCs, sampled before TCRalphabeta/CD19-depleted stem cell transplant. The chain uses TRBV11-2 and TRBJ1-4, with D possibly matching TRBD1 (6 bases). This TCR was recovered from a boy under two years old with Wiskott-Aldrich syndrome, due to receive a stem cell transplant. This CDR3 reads CASSLAGVEKLFF. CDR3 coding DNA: TGTGCCAGCAGCTTAGCAGGGGTTGAAAAACTGTTTTTT.